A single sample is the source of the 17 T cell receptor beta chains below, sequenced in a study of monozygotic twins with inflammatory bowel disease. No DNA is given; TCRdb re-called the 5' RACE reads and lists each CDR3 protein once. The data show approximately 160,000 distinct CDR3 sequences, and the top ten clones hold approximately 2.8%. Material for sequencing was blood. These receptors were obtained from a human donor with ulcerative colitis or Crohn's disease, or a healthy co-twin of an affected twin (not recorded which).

The CDR3 loop is CASSWAGGPSGELFF. The chain combines TRBV7-2 with TRBJ2-2; TCRdb's assignment of TRBD2 cannot be checked, as there is no DNA. The V gene's germline CDR1 is SGHTA and CDR2 FQGNSA. The CDR3 covers 15 residues.

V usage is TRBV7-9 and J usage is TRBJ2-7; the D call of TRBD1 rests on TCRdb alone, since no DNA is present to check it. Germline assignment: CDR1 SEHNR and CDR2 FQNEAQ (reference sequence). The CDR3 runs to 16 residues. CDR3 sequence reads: CASSRPRAGVNYEQYF.

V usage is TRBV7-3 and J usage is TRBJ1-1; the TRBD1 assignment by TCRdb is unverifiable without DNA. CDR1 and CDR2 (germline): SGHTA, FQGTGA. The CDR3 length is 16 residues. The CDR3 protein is CASSLTSKGDRREAFF.

CDR3 region: CSVTAGGPSNEQYF. The gene calls are TRBV29-1 and TRBJ2-7; absent DNA, TCRdb's TRBD2 call cannot be checked. The germline gives CDR1 SQVTM, CDR2 ANQGSEA. The CDR3 has 14 amino acids.

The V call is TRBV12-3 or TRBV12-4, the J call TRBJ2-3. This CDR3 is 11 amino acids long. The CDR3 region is CASSSSDMQYF.

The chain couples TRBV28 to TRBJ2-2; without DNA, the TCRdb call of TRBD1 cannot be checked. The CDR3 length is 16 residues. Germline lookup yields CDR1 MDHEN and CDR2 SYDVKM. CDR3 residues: CASSLPGHSNTGELFF. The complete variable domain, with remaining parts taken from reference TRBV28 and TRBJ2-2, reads DVKVTQSSRYLVKRTGEKVFLECVQDMDHENMFWYRQDPGLGLRLIYFSYDVKMKEKGDIPEGYSVSREKKERFSLILESASTNQTSMYLCASSLPGHSNTGELFFGEGSRLTVL.

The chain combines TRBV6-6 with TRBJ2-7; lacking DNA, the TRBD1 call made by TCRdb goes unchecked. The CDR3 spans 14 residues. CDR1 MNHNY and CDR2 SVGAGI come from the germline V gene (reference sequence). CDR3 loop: CASSLGTASYEQYF.

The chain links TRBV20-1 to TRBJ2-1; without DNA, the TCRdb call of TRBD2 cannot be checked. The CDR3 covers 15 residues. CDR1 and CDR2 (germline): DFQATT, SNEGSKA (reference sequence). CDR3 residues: CSAKGLVGIGNEQFF.

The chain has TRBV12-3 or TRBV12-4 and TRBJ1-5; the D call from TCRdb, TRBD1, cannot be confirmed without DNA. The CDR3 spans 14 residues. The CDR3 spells CASSWDRGGQPQHF.

The CDR3: CASSPSHGYQYF. V is TRBV7-9 and J is TRBJ2-7; TCRdb's assignment of TRBD2 cannot be checked, as there is no DNA. CDR3 length: 12 amino acids. The germline CDR1 and CDR2 sequences are SEHNR and FQNEAQ (reference sequence).

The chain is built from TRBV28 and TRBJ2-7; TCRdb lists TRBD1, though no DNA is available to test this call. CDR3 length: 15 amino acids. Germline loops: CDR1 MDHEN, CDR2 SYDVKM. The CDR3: CASIDPGTGNYEQYF.

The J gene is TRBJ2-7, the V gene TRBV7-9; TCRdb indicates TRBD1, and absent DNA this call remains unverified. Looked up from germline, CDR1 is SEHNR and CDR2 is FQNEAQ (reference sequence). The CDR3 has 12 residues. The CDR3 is CASSLRGPEQYF.

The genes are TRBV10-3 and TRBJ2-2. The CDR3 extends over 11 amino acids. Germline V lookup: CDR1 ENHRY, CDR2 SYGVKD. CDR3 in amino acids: CATQNTGELFF.

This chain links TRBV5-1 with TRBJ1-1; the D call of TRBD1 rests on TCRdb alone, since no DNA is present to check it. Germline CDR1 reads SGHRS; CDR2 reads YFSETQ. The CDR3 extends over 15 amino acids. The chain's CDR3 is CASSLDRTGGFEAFF.

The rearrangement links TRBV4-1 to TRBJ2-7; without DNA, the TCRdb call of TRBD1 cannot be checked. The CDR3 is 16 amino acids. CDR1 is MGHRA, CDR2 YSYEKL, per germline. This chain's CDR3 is CASSPLAGTGAYEQYF.

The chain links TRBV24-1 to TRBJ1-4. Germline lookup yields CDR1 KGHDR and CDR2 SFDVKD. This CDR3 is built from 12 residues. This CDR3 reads CATSRTNEKLFF.

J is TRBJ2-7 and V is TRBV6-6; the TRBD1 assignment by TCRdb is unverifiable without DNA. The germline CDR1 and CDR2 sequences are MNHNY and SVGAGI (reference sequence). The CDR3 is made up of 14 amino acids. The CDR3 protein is CASSYRGSSYEQYF.